This entry concerns a single TCR beta chain. The sample holds other DNA sequences that translate to the same CDR3. These data originate in a study of blood T cell repertoires in COVID-19. Original handling: Quantification of nucleated cells was approximated via reference gene primer amplification. Clones were sequenced by immunoSEQ multiplex PCR, and TCRdb holds only the in-frame ones, with some missing. V, J and clone size were drawn from that table, and D and trimming were deduced from the DNA. The sample holds under 250,000 clones, 92% seen once. CDR3 length: 14 amino acids. CDR1 is SEHNR and CDR2 is FQNEAQ in the germline V gene (reference sequence). V lost 0 bases, J lost 3 bases, and 0 bases stayed unmatched.

Sample: peripheral blood. This clonotype originated in a man aged 55 to 70 with COVID-19, enrolled during active disease. The V gene is TRBV7-9, the J gene TRBJ2-3; TRBD2 matches 7 bases. CDR3 region: CASSLAGGTDTQYF. CDR3 bases: TGTGCCAGCAGCTTAGCGGGAGGGACAGATACGCAGTATTTT.